A selection of T cell receptor beta chains follows, all from one sample in a study of T-cell reconstitution after alpha-beta-depleted transplantation in children. TCRdb re-derived calls from the PCR reads in MiXCR, one entry per CDR3 protein. Here the sample spans over 200,000 distinct CDR3 sequences, 8.5% to 10% being singletons. Here the sequenced sample was PBMCs from the stem cell graft donor, taken from the stem cell graft. The receptors derive from a human donor who donated a stem cell graft to a child with acute lymphoblastic leukemia. Each CDR3 is given with its conserved first and last residue. Each record gives: J gene, V gene, D gene, clone size, CDR3 protein, CDR3 DNA. D genes are given only for firm matches. Rows may omit the clone size; those that give it use once, few, many or a size class.

TRBJ2-3,TRBV27,TRBD2,-,CATQAGTSYTDTQYF,TGTGCCACCCAAGCGGGGACCTCTTACACAGATACGCAGTATTTT
TRBJ2-7,TRBV12-3/TRBV12-4,TRBD2,few,CASSPRGDNPSYF,TGTGCCAGCAGTCCGCGGGGGGACAACCCTTCGTACTTC
TRBJ1-2,TRBV6-2/TRBV6-3,-,-,CASRRDGNYGYTF,TGTGCCAGCAGGAGGGACGGGAACTATGGCTACACCTTC
TRBJ2-7,TRBV20-1,-,-,CSPGLPADEQYF,TGCAGTCCCGGTCTTCCAGCAGACGAGCAGTACTTC
TRBJ2-7,TRBV27,TRBD1,many,CASSQGQGISYEQYF,TGTGCCAGCAGTCAAGGACAGGGGATCTCCTACGAGCAGTACTTC
TRBJ2-5,TRBV3-1,-,-,CASSQGGGYQETQYF,TGTGCCAGCAGCCAAGGAGGGGGGTACCAAGAGACCCAGTACTTC
TRBJ2-6,TRBV5-1,TRBD1,-,CASSGTGGSSGANVLTF,TGCGCCAGCAGCGGGACAGGGGGCAGCTCTGGGGCCAACGTCCTGACTTTC
TRBJ2-1,TRBV5-1,-,few,CASSKGLHNEQFF,TGCGCCAGCAGCAAGGGACTTCACAATGAGCAGTTCTTC
TRBJ2-5,TRBV15,-,-,CATSRDDRETQYF,TGTGCCACCAGCAGAGACGATCGAGAGACCCAGTACTTC
TRBJ1-1,TRBV27,TRBD1,few,CASRARGGLDTEAFF,TGTGCCAGCAGAGCCAGAGGGGGCTTGGACACTGAAGCTTTCTTT
TRBJ1-5,TRBV6-2/TRBV6-3,-,many,CASSHGQTQPQHF,TGTGCCAGCAGCCACGGACAAACACAGCCCCAGCATTTT
TRBJ2-2,TRBV3-1,-,many,CASSGPGDTGELFF,TGTGCCAGCAGCGGGCCAGGGGACACCGGGGAGCTGTTTTTT
TRBJ1-5,TRBV7-9,-,few,CASSTYPADQPQHF,TGTGCCAGCAGCACATACCCAGCGGATCAGCCCCAGCATTTT
TRBJ2-2,TRBV7-2,TRBD2,-,CASSFEAGATGELFF,TGTGCCAGCAGCTTCGAAGCGGGGGCCACCGGGGAGCTGTTTTTT
TRBJ1-2,TRBV9,TRBD1,many,CASSGGEGTGGAWESGYTF,TGTGCCAGCAGCGGAGGGGAAGGGACAGGGGGCGCATGGGAATCCGGCTACACCTTC
TRBJ1-1,TRBV10-3,-,many,CAISESTFGGTEAFF,TGTGCCATCAGTGAGTCGACTTTTGGAGGAACTGAAGCTTTCTTT
TRBJ1-5,TRBV25-1,-,many,CASSEDGREQPQHF,TGTGCCAGCAGTGAAGACGGACGGGAACAGCCCCAGCATTTT
TRBJ2-3,TRBV14,-,many,CASTRGISTDTQYF,TGTGCCAGCACACGGGGAATTAGCACAGATACGCAGTATTTT
TRBJ2-1,TRBV5-1,-,many,CASSQGLVGSYNEQFF,TGCGCCAGCAGCCAAGGACTGGTGGGTTCCTACAATGAGCAGTTCTTC
TRBJ1-2,TRBV5-1,-,many,CASSLDYGRGYTF,TGCGCCAGCAGCTTGGATTATGGGAGAGGCTACACCTTC
TRBJ2-6,TRBV5-1,-,-,CASTSTSQFSGANVLTF,TGCGCCAGCACCTCGACAAGTCAATTCTCTGGGGCCAACGTCCTGACTTTC
TRBJ2-2,TRBV5-1,-,many,CASSFTVNTGELFF,TGCGCCAGCAGCTTTACCGTTAACACCGGGGAGCTGTTTTTT